This T cell receptor (beta chain) was obtained from a study of T cell repertoires in cytomegalovirus infection. Study-level background: Matching HLA type, along with CMV infection, was indicated by public TCR beta signatures.

The CDR3 consists of 16 residues. CDR1 and CDR2 from the germline V gene are LNHNV and YYDKDF (reference sequence). The germline V and J ends were trimmed by 5 bases and 6 bases, with 20 bases remaining between them. Concerning this clonotype: What it binds is not known.

A single record per CDR3 protein comes from TCRdb applying MiXCR to the reads. The profile shows approximately 910,000 distinct CDR3 sequences, roughly 30% of them singletons. General study findings and limits: HLA-C-restricted TCR beta clonotypes specific for CMV led the ex vivo response. Carriage of CMV together with the relevant HLA was identifiable through cumulative public TCR beta family frequency.

The sequence derives from a human donor in good health (CMV status not recorded). Some clones in this sample may be carry-over from other donors' samples. Sequencing was performed on cultured CD8+ T cells from PBMCs, taken from culture after CMV antigen stimulation. The chain recombines TRBV15 with TRBJ1-3; tentative D call: TRBD1 (6 bases). The CDR3 loop is CATSPHLGALENTIYF. DNA of the CDR3: TGTGCCACCAGCCCGCATCTGGGGGCCCTGGAAAACACCATATATTTT.